Included here is one T cell receptor beta chain sequence, with context. What it binds is not known. TCRbeta libraries were built with three rounds of nested PCR, modified from ARM-PCR. TCRdb analysed the multiplex PCR reads with MiXCR anew, one entry per CDR3 protein. The sample comprises around 80,000 distinct CDR3 sequences, roughly 80% of which are singletons, and less than 60% rests with the top ten. The CDR3 has 15 amino acids. Trimming cost V 5 bases and J 5 bases, with 17 bases left between them. Germline lookup yields CDR1 MNHNS and CDR2 SASEGT. The data belong to a study of tumor and adjacent non-tumor tissue in lung cancer. In the study overall: There were around 11 adenocarcinoma, a couple of squamous cell carcinoma and 1 small cell lung cancer cases.

The template was RNA from unsorted bulk tissue. This non-tumor lung sample came from over 3 cm beyond the tumor edge. Broader study findings: Significantly higher TCR diversity was found in tumor than normal lung. Normal lung showed higher cumulative top 100 clone frequency than tumor. Higher tumor TCR diversity was associated with shorter survival.

The TCR comes from a man in his fifties or sixties with non-small cell lung cancer. V and J are TRBV6-1 and TRBJ2-3; D may be TRBD2 (6 bases). The sequenced sample consisted of distant non-tumor lung tissue. CDR3 loop: CASSQLVGEVDTQYF. In DNA, the CDR3 is TGTGCCAGCAGTCAACTAGTGGGGGAGGTAGATACGCAGTATTTT.